Listed below are T cell receptor beta chains from one sample, sequenced in a study of cytomegalovirus exposure and HLA in healthy donors. Sequenced by immunoSEQ multiplex PCR; TCRdb stores in-frame clones only, minus some. The repertoire holds about 140,000 clones, with approximately 80% as singletons. The source material was PBMCs. The receptor set was obtained from a man aged 50 or older in good health and CMV-seronegative. Both conserved end residues are part of each CDR3. Fields, in order: CDR3 protein, CDR3 DNA, V gene, J gene, clone size, D gene. The D gene is left open where the match is weak. Rows give clone size only sometimes, using once, few, many, or a class for an expanded clone.

CDR3aa: CASSLASGPADTQYF
CDR3nt: TGTGCCAGCAGTTTAGCTAGCGGGCCGGCAGATACGCAGTATTTT
v_gene: TRBV27
j_gene: TRBJ2-3
abundance: NA
d_gene: TRBD2

CDR3aa: CASSFLGGLNQPQHF
CDR3nt: TGTGCCAGCAGTTTTTTGGGGGGACTCAATCAGCCCCAGCATTTT
v_gene: TRBV28
j_gene: TRBJ1-5
abundance: NA
d_gene: NA

CDR3aa: CASSRLRGRARKETQYF
CDR3nt: TGCGCCAGCAGCCGACTAAGGGGGAGGGCAAGGAAGGAGACCCAGTACTTC
v_gene: TRBV5-1
j_gene: TRBJ2-5
abundance: once
d_gene: NA

CDR3aa: CASSEGDRGHREQYF
CDR3nt: TGCGCCAGCAGTGAAGGGGACAGGGGGCATCGGGAGCAGTACTTC
v_gene: TRBV10-1
j_gene: TRBJ2-5
abundance: NA
d_gene: TRBD1

CDR3aa: CASSWTGVDGANVLTF
CDR3nt: TGCGCCAGCAGCTGGACAGGGGTGGACGGGGCCAACGTCCTGACTTTC
v_gene: TRBV5-1
j_gene: TRBJ2-6
abundance: NA
d_gene: TRBD1

CDR3aa: CASSVVPKETQYF
CDR3nt: TGTGCCAGCAGCGTAGTTCCCAAAGAGACCCAGTACTTC
v_gene: TRBV9
j_gene: TRBJ2-5
abundance: once
d_gene: NA

CDR3aa: CASTGGYGYTF
CDR3nt: TGCGCCAGTACAGGGGGCTATGGCTACACCTTC
v_gene: TRBV5-1
j_gene: TRBJ1-2
abundance: few
d_gene: TRBD1

CDR3aa: CASSPGQTGEKLFF
CDR3nt: TGTGCCAGCAGTCCGGGACAGACGGGTGAAAAACTGTTTTTT
v_gene: TRBV27
j_gene: TRBJ1-4
abundance: few
d_gene: TRBD1

CDR3aa: CASSKIEAGDTGELFF
CDR3nt: TGTGCCAGTAGCAAAATCGAGGCAGGGGACACCGGGGAGCTGTTTTTT
v_gene: TRBV19
j_gene: TRBJ2-2
abundance: NA
d_gene: NA

CDR3aa: CASSLDLAEKETQYF
CDR3nt: TGCGCCAGCAGCTTGGATCTAGCTGAAAAAGAGACCCAGTACTTC
v_gene: TRBV5-1
j_gene: TRBJ2-5
abundance: few
d_gene: NA

CDR3aa: CASSQGTGNGYTF
CDR3nt: TGTGCCAGCAGCCAAGGGACAGGGAATGGCTACACCTTC
v_gene: TRBV14
j_gene: TRBJ1-2
abundance: NA
d_gene: TRBD1

CDR3aa: CASNFGASGKGEQFF
CDR3nt: TGTGCCAGCAACTTTGGGGCTAGCGGGAAGGGTGAGCAGTTCTTC
v_gene: TRBV5-5
j_gene: TRBJ2-1
abundance: NA
d_gene: TRBD2

CDR3aa: CASSYQNYGYTF
CDR3nt: TGTGCCAGTAGTTACCAGAACTATGGCTACACCTTC
v_gene: TRBV19
j_gene: TRBJ1-2
abundance: NA
d_gene: NA

CDR3aa: CASSQAGLAGGVEQYF
CDR3nt: TGTGCCAGCAGCCAAGCCGGACTAGCGGGGGGAGTCGAGCAGTACTTC
v_gene: TRBV4-2
j_gene: TRBJ2-7
abundance: few
d_gene: TRBD2

CDR3aa: CASSMAALSTNYGYTF
CDR3nt: TGTGCCAGTAGTATGGCGGCACTCTCAACTAACTATGGCTACACCTTC
v_gene: TRBV19
j_gene: TRBJ1-2
abundance: NA
d_gene: NA

CDR3aa: CASSSQRAGVNTEAFF
CDR3nt: TGTGCCAGCAGCTCCCAGAGGGCAGGAGTGAACACTGAAGCTTTCTTT
v_gene: TRBV2
j_gene: TRBJ1-1
abundance: NA
d_gene: NA

CDR3aa: CASNGLAASADTQYF
CDR3nt: TGCGCCAGCAACGGACTGGCGGCTTCGGCAGATACGCAGTATTTT
v_gene: TRBV10-1
j_gene: TRBJ2-3
abundance: once
d_gene: NA

CDR3aa: CASSPQGARSYEQYF
CDR3nt: TGTGCCAGCAGTCCACAGGGGGCGCGGTCCTACGAGCAGTACTTC
v_gene: TRBV28
j_gene: TRBJ2-7
abundance: NA
d_gene: TRBD1